The 6 T cell receptor beta chains below come from one sample, sequenced in a study of T-cell reconstitution after alpha-beta-depleted transplantation in children. Preparation of the TCRbeta library used unique molecular identifiers. TCRdb ran MiXCR on the PCR reads and lists one entry per CDR3 protein. The sample has about 32,000 distinct CDR3 sequences; around 7% are singletons. Overall study findings and caveats: There were reportedly several hundred expanded graft clones from which alpha-beta T cells came about two months after transplant.

What these receptors recognize is not known. The source material was peripheral blood, sampled 60 days after TCRalphabeta/CD19-depleted stem cell transplant. All receptors come from a child less than two years old who had a stem cell transplant for acute myeloid leukemia, so the T cells may come from the graft donor.

As concerns this clonotype: This may arise from a read error, as a much more abundant clone is one base away. The rearrangement links TRBV5-1 to TRBJ2-7, with TRBD1 matching over 8 bases. The V gene's germline CDR1 is SGHRS and CDR2 YFSETQ. V dropped 2 bases and J dropped 12; count of bases not matched to a gene: 7. The CDR3 consists of 12 residues. The CDR3 region is CASSFGQGGLYF. For the CDR3, the DNA is TGCGCCAGCAGCTTTGGACAGGGCGGGCTGTACTTC.

This clonotype was picked up many times. CDR3 nucleotides: TGTGCCAGCAGTTACTCAGGGGATTCACCCCTCCACTTT. It encodes CASSYSGDSPLHF. V and J are TRBV6-5 and TRBJ1-6; TRBD1 is a possible D gene (5 bases). The CDR3 is 13 residues long. The germline gives CDR1 MNHEY, CDR2 SVGAGI. V lost 0 bases, J lost 8 bases, and 5 bases lay in between.

This clonotype appeared many times. J is TRBJ1-1 and V is TRBV6-5, with D possibly being TRBD1 (6 bases). V lost 0 bases to trimming and J lost 5 bases, with 10 bases between them. CDR3 length equals 14 residues. Germline V gene data show CDR1 as MNHEY and CDR2 as SVGAGI. CDR3 sequence reads: CASSYSAGETEAFF. The CDR3 DNA reads as TGTGCCAGCAGTTACTCGGCAGGGGAGACTGAAGCTTTCTTT.

This clonotype was seen ten or more times. This chain connects TRBV7-9 to TRBJ2-5, with 7 bases matching TRBD2. The V and J ends lost 1 base and 2 bases, in that order; junction bases with no gene match: 4. CDR3 length: 15 amino acids. Germline-derived CDR1 and CDR2 are SEHNR and FQNEAQ (reference sequence). The CDR3 DNA is TGTGCCAGCAGCTTAGGGCGGGAGCCTCAAGAGACCCAGTACTTC. Protein product: CASSLGREPQETQYF.

This clonotype occurred many times. The chain links TRBV11-2 to TRBJ1-1; no clear D gene. The CDR3 sequence is 12 residues long. Trimming took 4 bases from V and 5 from J, leaving 8 bases between them. The germline CDR1 and CDR2 sequences are SGHAT and FQNNGV. The CDR3 bases are TGTGCCAGCAGCTACACAATAACTGAAGCTTTCTTT. This sequence encodes CASSYTITEAFF. Full variable domain (rest looked up from reference TRBV11-2 and TRBJ1-1): EAGVAQSPRYKIIEKRQSVAFWCNPISGHATLYWYQQILGQGPKLLIQFQNNGVVDDSQLPKDRFSAERLKGVDSTLKIQPAKLEDSAVYLCASSYTITEAFFGQGTRLTVV.

In its sample, this clonotype was seen many times. This chain uses TRBV7-9 with TRBJ1-5; TRBD1 might be the D (5 bases). CDR1 is SEHNR, CDR2 FQNEAQ, per germline (reference sequence). The CDR3 totals 17 residues. V was pared by 4 bases and J by 3 bases, with 19 bases between. The CDR3 DNA is TGTGCCAGCAGCTGGGGCAAGCCAGGCTCACACAATCAGCCCCAGCATTTT. Translation: CASSWGKPGSHNQPQHF.